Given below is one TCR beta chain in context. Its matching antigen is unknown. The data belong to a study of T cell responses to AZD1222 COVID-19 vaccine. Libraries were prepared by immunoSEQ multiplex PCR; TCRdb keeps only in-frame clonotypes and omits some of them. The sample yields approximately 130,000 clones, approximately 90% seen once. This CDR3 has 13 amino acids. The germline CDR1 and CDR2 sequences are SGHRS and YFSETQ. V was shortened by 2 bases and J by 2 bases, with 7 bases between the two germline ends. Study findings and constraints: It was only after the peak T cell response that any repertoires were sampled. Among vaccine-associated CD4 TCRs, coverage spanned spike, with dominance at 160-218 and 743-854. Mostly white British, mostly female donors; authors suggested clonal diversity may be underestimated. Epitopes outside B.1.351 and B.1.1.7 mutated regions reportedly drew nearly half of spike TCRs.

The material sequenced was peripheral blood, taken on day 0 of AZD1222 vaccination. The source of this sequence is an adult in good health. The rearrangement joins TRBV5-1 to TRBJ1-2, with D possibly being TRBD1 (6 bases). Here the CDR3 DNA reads TGCGCCAGCAGCTTTGGACAGAACTATGGCTACACCTTC. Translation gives CASSFGQNYGYTF.